Below, 17 T cell receptor beta chains from the same sample are listed, as sequenced in a study of T cell repertoires in cytomegalovirus infection. Antigen specificity for these receptors is unknown. Using its own MiXCR run on the reads, TCRdb lists one record per CDR3 protein. The repertoire includes roughly 150,000 distinct CDR3 sequences, 20% to 25% of them detected once, and roughly 27% sits in the top ten. Material: CD8+ T cells from cultured PBMCs, obtained from culture after CMV antigen stimulation. These TCRs come from a human donor in good health (CMV status not recorded). Some clones in this sample may be carry-over from other donors' samples.

This rearrangement joins TRBV7-6 to TRBJ2-3, with 7 bases identical to TRBD2. Germline V gene lookup returns CDR1 SGHVS and CDR2 FNYEAQ. This CDR3 has 16 amino acids. V lost 1 base and J lost 4; bases outside the gene matches: 8. CDR3 region: CASSLGALAAPDTQYF. In DNA form, the CDR3 reads TGTGCCAGCAGCTTAGGCGCTCTAGCGGCCCCAGATACGCAGTATTTT. The full variable domain, with the rest looked up from reference TRBV7-6 and TRBJ2-3, is GAGVSQSPRYKVTKRGQDVALRCDPISGHVSLYWYRQALGQGPEFLTYFNYEAQQDKSGLPNDRFSAERPEGSISTLTIQRTEQRDSAMYRCASSLGALAAPDTQYFGPGTRLTVL.

The V and J genes are TRBV12-3 or TRBV12-4 and TRBJ1-6; D is perhaps TRBD1 (6 bases). The CDR3 is 14 amino acids. Trimming removed 3 bases at V and 11 bases at J, with 14 bases between. CDR3 sequence: CASSFRGASAPLHF. In DNA, the CDR3 is TGTGCCAGCAGTTTTAGGGGGGCGTCAGCACCCCTCCACTTT.

The chain links TRBV7-9 to TRBJ2-3, with TRBD2 as a possible D gene (6 bases). Trimming removed 7 bases at V and 6 bases at J, with 23 bases between. CDR1 SEHNR and CDR2 FQNEAQ come from the germline V gene (reference sequence). The CDR3 runs to 16 residues. CDR3 coding DNA: TGTGCCAGCAACCTCTTTACCGGGGGTGTGCGGGATACGCAGTATTTT. Translated, it gives CASNLFTGGVRDTQYF.

The CDR3 DNA reads TGTGCCAGCAGCTTATTCCCAGGACGGCCTGCCTACGAGCAGTACTTC. As protein: CASSLFPGRPAYEQYF. V and J are TRBV7-9 and TRBJ2-7; the D is unclear. Trimming stripped 2 bases from V and 2 bases from J, with 16 bases between. Germline V lookup: CDR1 SEHNR, CDR2 FQNEAQ (reference sequence). The CDR3 has 16 residues. The full variable domain, its missing parts supplied by reference TRBV7-9 and TRBJ2-7, is DTGVSQNPRHKITKRGQNVTFRCDPISEHNRLYWYRQTLGQGPEFLTYFQNEAQLEKSRLLSDRFSAERPKGSFSTLEIQRTEQGDSAMYLCASSLFPGRPAYEQYFGPGTRLTVT.

This clonotype turned up a few times. The V call is TRBV7-2, the J call TRBJ2-3; the match to TRBD2 covers 12 bases. Germline CDR1 SGHTA, CDR2 FQGNSA. J lost 4 bases, V lost 5 bases, and 7 bases had no gene match. The CDR3 consists of 16 residues. The CDR3 region has the DNA TGTGCCAGCAGCATCGGACTAGCGGGGCTGGCAGATACGCAGTATTTT. Translating it yields CASSIGLAGLADTQYF.

This clonotype has just a few counts. The CDR3 bases are TGCAGCGTTGACGAGGGGGGGTCTGAAGCTTTCTTT. Residues: CSVDEGGSEAFF. The rearrangement uses TRBV29-1 and TRBJ1-1, with D possibly being TRBD1 (6 bases). The CDR3 spans 12 residues. V gave up 3 bases and J gave up 6 bases, with 11 bases separating them. Germline V gene lookup returns CDR1 SQVTM and CDR2 ANQGSEA.

This clonotype was seen a handful of times. The rearrangement uses TRBV12-3 or TRBV12-4 and TRBJ1-2; D not resolved. Trimming cost V 1 base and J 7 bases, with 10 bases left between them. The CDR3 is 13 residues long. The CDR3 sequence: CASSLGVPPGYTF. The CDR3 bases are TGTGCCAGCAGTTTAGGGGTCCCCCCTGGCTACACCTTC.

The chain is built from TRBV9 and TRBJ1-5; D remains ambiguous. This CDR3 spans 13 amino acids. V was cut by 3 bases and J by 2 bases, with 6 bases left in between. Germline V gene lookup returns CDR1 SGDLS and CDR2 YYNGEE. CDR3 sequence reads: CASSEEGNQPQHF. DNA for the CDR3: TGTGCCAGCAGCGAAGAGGGCAATCAGCCCCAGCATTTT. The full variable domain, its missing parts supplied by reference TRBV9 and TRBJ1-5, is DSGVTQTPKHLITATGQRVTLRCSPRSGDLSVYWYQQSLDQGLQFLIQYYNGEERAKGNILERFSAQQFPDLHSELNLSSLELGDSALYFCASSEEGNQPQHFGDGTRLSIL.

CDR3 amino acids: CASSGVVGTSGETQYF. The CDR3 DNA reads TGTGCCAGCAGTGGAGTGGTAGGGACTAGTGGAGAGACCCAGTACTTC. V and J are TRBV2 and TRBJ2-5; TRBD2 aligns across 8 bases. The CDR3 is 16 amino acids. With 4 bases clipped from V and 4 bases from J, the junction kept 11 bases outside the gene matches. CDR1 and CDR2 (germline): SNHLY, FYNNEI.

This clonotype has only a few counts. The chain has TRBV7-8 and TRBJ2-3; 10 nucleotides align to TRBD2. The CDR3 has 15 amino acids. Trimming removed 4 bases from V and 3 bases from J; junction bases left unmatched: 4. Germline CDR1 and CDR2: SGHVS and FQNEAQ. CDR3 amino acids: CASSYGLAATDTQYF. The CDR3 nucleotides are TGTGCCAGCAGCTACGGACTAGCGGCTACAGATACGCAGTATTTT.

This clonotype was seen at least ten times. The chain recombines TRBV7-6 with TRBJ2-2, with unresolved D. Germline V gives CDR1 SGHVS, CDR2 FNYEAQ. The CDR3 length is 12 residues. The V and J ends lost 5 bases and 8 bases respectively, with 9 bases between them. CDR3 sequence (DNA): TGTGCCAGCAGCCCTTTAGGTGGGGAGCTGTTTTTT. Amino acids: CASSPLGGELFF. The variable domain in full, completed from reference TRBV7-6 and TRBJ2-2, reads GAGVSQSPRYKVTKRGQDVALRCDPISGHVSLYWYRQALGQGPEFLTYFNYEAQQDKSGLPNDRFSAERPEGSISTLTIQRTEQRDSAMYRCASSPLGGELFFGEGSRLTVL.

The rearrangement links TRBV12-3 or TRBV12-4 to TRBJ2-7; TRBD1 agrees at 9 bases. The CDR3 has 15 amino acids. V gave up 7 bases and J gave up 0 bases; unmatched junction bases: 7. This chain's CDR3 is CASTRGDRDSYEQYF. The CDR3 DNA reads TGTGCCAGCACCCGAGGGGACAGGGACTCCTACGAGCAGTACTTC.

The chain uses TRBV9 and TRBJ2-3, with 8 bases fitting TRBD1. Looked up from germline, CDR1 is SGDLS and CDR2 is YYNGEE. V was pared by 1 base and J by 3 bases, with 4 bases of the junction left unmatched. CDR3 length equals 15 residues. Here the CDR3 reads CASSVMTGETDTQYF. The CDR3 DNA sequence: TGTGCCAGCAGCGTAATGACAGGGGAGACAGATACGCAGTATTTT.

This clonotype appeared many times. Written as DNA, the CDR3 is TGTGCCAGCAGCTTAGTAGGGACAGCAAATAGCAATCAGCCCCAGCATTTT. Translated: CASSLVGTANSNQPQHF. J is TRBJ1-5 and V is TRBV7-8; 7 bases align to TRBD1. CDR1 and CDR2 from the germline V gene are SGHVS and FQNEAQ. The CDR3 runs 17 residues. Germline trimming cut 1 base from V and 0 bases from J; bases unmatched to any gene: 6.

DNA of the CDR3: TGTGCCACCAGTGATTTGCAGGGGATGGCTAACTATGGCTACACCTTC. Amino acids: CATSDLQGMANYGYTF. This sequence joins TRBV24-1 and TRBJ1-2; D perhaps matches TRBD1 (6 bases). The V gene's germline CDR1 is KGHDR and CDR2 SFDVKD. V was shortened by 0 bases and J by 0 bases, with 10 bases between the two germline ends. The CDR3 is 16 amino acids.

This clonotype was seen a few times. The V gene is TRBV9, the J gene TRBJ2-3, with unresolved D. The CDR3 extends over 14 amino acids. The V and J ends lost 0 bases and 2 bases respectively, with 7 bases between them. Germline V gene data show CDR1 as SGDLS and CDR2 as YYNGEE. CDR3: CASSVERITDTQYF. The CDR3 DNA follows: TGTGCCAGCAGCGTAGAACGTATCACAGATACGCAGTATTTT.

V and J are TRBV29-1 and TRBJ2-7; D might be TRBD1 or TRBD2, each matching 5 bases. V lost 7 bases and J lost 3, with 16 bases in between. Germline V gives CDR1 SQVTM, CDR2 ANQGSEA. There are 13 residues in the CDR3. The CDR3 is CSAVGGKGYEQYF. CDR3 coding DNA: TGCAGCGCAGTTGGGGGAAAGGGCTACGAGCAGTACTTC.